A single sample gave rise to the 18 T cell receptor beta chains below, sequenced in a study of blood T cell repertoires in COVID-19. Method: immunoSEQ multiplex PCR; TCRdb's copy keeps in-frame clones and lacks some. The data contain fewer than 140,000 clones, 65% to 75% of them singletons. Sequencing used peripheral blood. Receptor source: a human donor with acute or convalescent COVID-19. The donor label of this sample is uncertain.

The V gene is TRBV10-3, the J gene TRBJ1-6; D perhaps matches TRBD1 (5 bases). CDR1 is ENHRY, CDR2 SYGVKD, per germline. V lost 4 bases and J 5 bases, leaving 12 bases between the germline ends. There are 15 residues in the CDR3. The CDR3 DNA is TGTGCCATCAGTGGAAGGCAGGGCCATAATTCACCCCTCCACTTT. It yields the protein CAISGRQGHNSPLHF.

The gene calls are TRBV5-1 and TRBJ2-1, with TRBD2 as a possible D gene (7 bases). Germline CDR1 SGHRS, CDR2 YFSETQ. V was clipped by 2 bases and J by 4 bases, with 10 bases between them. The length of the CDR3 is 14 residues. As DNA, the CDR3 is TGCGCCAGCAGCTTACGGGGGGCTTACAATGAGCAGTTCTTC. Amino acid sequence: CASSLRGAYNEQFF.

This clone was observed a few times. This chain links TRBV29-1 with TRBJ2-1, with D maybe TRBD2 (5 bases). Germline CDR1 reads SQVTM; CDR2 reads ANQGSEA. V gave up 6 bases and J gave up 6 bases, with 12 bases separating them. The CDR3 length is 12 residues. CDR3 sequence reads: CSVPETSNEQFF. CDR3 nucleotide sequence: TGCAGCGTCCCTGAAACTAGCAATGAGCAGTTCTTC.

The table lists this clone with a few counts. This chain links TRBV24-1 with TRBJ2-5; 9 nucleotides line up with TRBD1. Germline CDR1 KGHDR, CDR2 SFDVKD. CDR3 length: 16 amino acids. Trimming removed 4 bases from V and 5 bases from J; junction bases left unmatched: 10. The CDR3 DNA reads as TGTGCCACCAGTGACCCCGGGACAGGGAGCGGCGAGACCCAGTACTTC. Its protein is CATSDPGTGSGETQYF.

The chain employs TRBV24-1 and TRBJ2-3, with D tentatively TRBD2 (5 bases). Germline V gene lookup returns CDR1 KGHDR and CDR2 SFDVKD. The germline V and J ends were trimmed by 2 bases and 2 bases, with 13 bases remaining between them. This CDR3 contains 16 residues. As DNA, the CDR3 is TGTGCCACCAGTGATTCCGGACGGGATGCCACAGATACGCAGTATTTT. Its translation: CATSDSGRDATDTQYF.

The sample holds many counts of this clone. The chain recombines TRBV7-9 with TRBJ2-1, with a weak D call TRBD1 (7 bases). V was trimmed by 5 bases and J by 2 bases, leaving 19 bases between them. This CDR3 is 17 amino acids long. CDR1 and CDR2 (germline): SEHNR, FQNEAQ (reference sequence). This chain's CDR3 is CASSQPLQGGPYNEQFF. In DNA, the CDR3 is TGTGCCAGCAGCCAACCCCTCCAGGGGGGCCCCTACAATGAGCAGTTCTTC.

The chain carries TRBV6-5 and TRBJ2-7; 7 bases are shared with TRBD1. CDR1 and CDR2 from the germline V gene are MNHEY and SVGAGI. With 5 bases clipped from V and 2 bases from J, the junction kept 3 bases outside the gene matches. This CDR3 region has 13 residues. The CDR3 sequence: CASSRDRAYEQYV. The CDR3 region has the DNA TGTGCCAGCAGTCGGGACAGAGCCTACGAGCAGTACGTC.

DNA for the CDR3: TGTGCCAGCAGCTATCGACAGGAACGGAACAATGAGCAGTTCTTC. Protein product: CASSYRQERNNEQFF. V is TRBV7-9 and J is TRBJ2-1; TRBD1 might be the D (6 bases). Germline V gene data show CDR1 as SEHNR and CDR2 as FQNEAQ (reference sequence). Trimming pared 4 bases from V and 5 bases from J, leaving 15 bases between. There are 15 residues in the CDR3.

This clone was counted a few times. The rearrangement links TRBV6-4 to TRBJ2-2; 7 bases align to TRBD2. J was trimmed by 3 bases and V by 2 bases; bases with no gene match: 0. This CDR3 is 14 amino acids long. In germline, CDR1 is MRHNA, CDR2 SNTAGT. The CDR3 loop reads CASSDGGDTGELFF. DNA of the CDR3: TGTGCCAGCAGTGACGGGGGGGACACCGGGGAGCTGTTTTTT.

This clone was seen once. The CDR3 region has the DNA TGTGCCAGCAGCCAACCCGGACTAGGGCCCGATACGCAGTATTTT. Residues: CASSQPGLGPDTQYF. J is TRBJ2-3 and V is TRBV3-1 (or the pseudogene TRBV3-2), with 7 bases fitting TRBD2. The V gene's germline CDR1 is LGHDT and CDR2 YNNKEL (reference sequence). The CDR3 covers 15 residues. V was pared by 2 bases and J by 6 bases, with 8 bases of the junction left unmatched.

The V call is TRBV12-3 or TRBV12-4, the J call TRBJ1-2; 7 nucleotides agree with TRBD1. The CDR3 runs 12 residues. Trimming cost V 6 bases and J 6 bases; bases outside gene matches: 4. The CDR3 DNA sequence: TGTGCCAGCAGCACGACAGGGAATGGCTACACCTTC. Amino acid sequence: CASSTTGNGYTF.

V and J are TRBV11-2 and TRBJ2-3; TRBD1 aligns across 7 bases. Trimming removed 5 bases from V and 2 bases from J; junction bases left unmatched: 10. The CDR3 is 16 residues long. CDR1 is SGHAT and CDR2 is FQNNGV in the germline V gene. The CDR3 DNA is TGTGCCAGCAGCCAAGCCGAGACAGGGTCCACAGATACGCAGTATTTT. This gives the protein CASSQAETGSTDTQYF.

The V call is TRBV28, the J call TRBJ2-7; 10 bases line up with TRBD1. This CDR3 is 15 amino acids long. Looked up from germline, CDR1 is MDHEN and CDR2 is SYDVKM. Unmatched junction bases numbered 7, after V lost 6 bases and J lost 2 bases. CDR3 sequence reads: CASRGTGTGAYEQYF. Here the CDR3 DNA reads TGTGCCAGCAGGGGGACTGGGACAGGGGCCTACGAGCAGTACTTC.

This sequence joins TRBV7-6 and TRBJ2-5, with D maybe TRBD1 (5 bases). The CDR3 has 13 residues. Germline lookup yields CDR1 SGHVS and CDR2 FNYEAQ. V gave up 4 bases and J gave up 1 base, with 7 bases separating them. The CDR3 is CASSSGFQETQYF. CDR3 bases: TGTGCCAGCAGCTCAGGGTTCCAAGAGACCCAGTACTTC.

V usage is TRBV7-9 and J usage is TRBJ1-1, with D hard to call. The CDR3 contains 14 residues. The V and J ends lost 7 bases and 0 bases respectively, with 12 bases between them. Germline CDR1 is SEHNR and CDR2 is FQNEAQ (reference sequence). CDR3 nucleotide sequence: TGTGCCAGCATAAAGAACAACATGAACACTGAAGCTTTCTTT. As protein: CASIKNNMNTEAFF.

The sample holds one count of this clone. This chain joins TRBV14 and TRBJ1-2; D might be TRBD1 (5 bases). The CDR3 contains 14 residues. CDR1 SGHDN and CDR2 FVKESK come from the germline V gene. With 5 bases removed from V and 5 bases from J, the gap between germline ends came to 15 bases. The CDR3 protein is CASSRTRDFYGYTF. CDR3 bases: TGTGCCAGCAGCAGAACCCGGGACTTTTATGGCTACACCTTC.

J is TRBJ2-2 and V is TRBV29-1; 7 bases are shared with TRBD1. This CDR3 has 17 residues. The V gene end was trimmed by 7 bases and the J gene end by 1 base; junction bases not matched to a gene: 15. The germline V gene has CDR1 SQVTM and CDR2 ANQGSEA. The CDR3 DNA is TGCAGCGCTTTGCCCCAGAACAGGGGTGGGAACACCGGGGAGCTGTTTTTT. Protein: CSALPQNRGGNTGELFF.

This clone was seen ten or more times. V and J are TRBV6-2 or TRBV6-3 and TRBJ2-1; D may be TRBD2 (6 bases). This CDR3 region has 13 residues. V was trimmed by 6 bases and J by 8 bases, leaving 14 bases between them. CDR1 MNHEY and CDR2 SVGEGT come from the germline V gene. In DNA, the CDR3 is TGTGCCAGCAGACCTTTTAGCGGCTATGAGCAGTTCTTC. Encoded protein: CASRPFSGYEQFF.